The rows below give T cell receptor beta chains drawn from one sample of a study of type 1 regulatory T cells. These receptors have no known antigen. TCRdb re-derived calls from the reads in MiXCR, one entry per CDR3 protein. This repertoire shows more than 50,000 distinct CDR3 sequences, less than 65% found once; its top ten account for approximately 1.8%. Sequencing was performed on cultured non-Tr1 T cells, either the whole culture or a sorted T cell fraction (not recorded which). The receptors stem from a human donor in good health. CDR3s leave out the opening cysteine and the closing phenylalanine or tryptophan. D genes are given only for firm matches.

v_gene: TRBV28
len: 10
d_gene: -
CDR3aa: ASSLFKDGYT

v_gene: TRBV7-8
len: 12
d_gene: -
CDR3aa: ASSSTRNTGELF

v_gene: TRBV5-1
len: 14
d_gene: TRBD1
CDR3aa: ASSLQGVSPNEKLF

v_gene: TRBV7-9
len: 12
d_gene: TRBD1
CDR3aa: ASSLGQGSETQY

v_gene: TRBV7-2
len: 14
d_gene: -
CDR3aa: ASSVDQLVSYNEQF

v_gene: TRBV6-5
len: 14
d_gene: TRBD2
CDR3aa: ASTGLAGVSYNEQF

v_gene: TRBV18
len: 15
d_gene: TRBD1
CDR3aa: ASSPPSDRGSTDTQY

v_gene: TRBV5-1
len: 12
d_gene: -
CDR3aa: ASSSGEGLTEAF

v_gene: TRBV4-2
len: 13
d_gene: -
CDR3aa: ASSQDWDLDNEQF

v_gene: TRBV20-1
len: 12
d_gene: -
CDR3aa: SARMGVSVNEQF

v_gene: TRBV20-1
len: 15
d_gene: TRBD1
CDR3aa: SARVAEGQKFNSPLH

v_gene: TRBV2
len: 13
d_gene: -
CDR3aa: ASSGGSSYNSPLH

v_gene: TRBV20-1
len: 12
d_gene: TRBD2
CDR3aa: SVAGTSGTYEQY

v_gene: TRBV5-5
len: 14
d_gene: -
CDR3aa: ASSLVPLAGPGELF

v_gene: TRBV20-1
len: 11
d_gene: -
CDR3aa: SASRDVAYEQY

v_gene: TRBV18
len: 14
d_gene: TRBD2
CDR3aa: ASSPMTSGTYNEQF

v_gene: TRBV20-1
len: 12
d_gene: -
CDR3aa: SAREGGIGETQY

v_gene: TRBV4-2
len: 16
d_gene: TRBD2
CDR3aa: ASSQEGPSGANTGELF

v_gene: TRBV19
len: 12
d_gene: -
CDR3aa: ASSNRQGRREQY

v_gene: TRBV6-2/TRBV6-3
len: 13
d_gene: -
CDR3aa: ASRTDGSGANVLT

v_gene: TRBV20-1
len: 12
d_gene: TRBD1
CDR3aa: SAKTGRTVYEQY

v_gene: TRBV5-5
len: 12
d_gene: -
CDR3aa: ASMGTTNFYEQY

v_gene: TRBV12-3/TRBV12-4
len: 15
d_gene: TRBD1
CDR3aa: ASSPNPGQGGTGELF

v_gene: TRBV5-1
len: 13
d_gene: -
CDR3aa: ASTSSQGHDYEQY

v_gene: TRBV7-9
len: 12
d_gene: TRBD1
CDR3aa: ASSVRQGPYEQY

v_gene: TRBV28
len: 16
d_gene: TRBD1
CDR3aa: ASISNRGLVIRNQPQH

v_gene: TRBV28
len: 12
d_gene: TRBD1
CDR3aa: ASRGTGCTGELF

v_gene: TRBV11-1
len: 12
d_gene: TRBD1
CDR3aa: ASSRDRGSGELF

v_gene: TRBV7-8
len: 14
d_gene: -
CDR3aa: ASSPSPPGGVQPQH

v_gene: TRBV7-8
len: 13
d_gene: TRBD1
CDR3aa: ASSLGTVNTGELF

v_gene: TRBV5-1
len: 10
d_gene: -
CDR3aa: ASSSDFYEQY

v_gene: TRBV27
len: 13
d_gene: TRBD2
CDR3aa: ASSTLLAGSYEQY

v_gene: TRBV6-1
len: 18
d_gene: TRBD2
CDR3aa: ASSEGYTNRGLAGGYEQY

v_gene: TRBV28
len: 13
d_gene: TRBD2
CDR3aa: ASRGASSGSYEQY

v_gene: TRBV28
len: 13
d_gene: TRBD1
CDR3aa: ASIPAGTAGDEQF

v_gene: TRBV20-1
len: 12
d_gene: TRBD2
CDR3aa: SPVHSGRRNEQF

v_gene: TRBV6-2/TRBV6-3
len: 14
d_gene: TRBD1
CDR3aa: ASSVGTGHKAGELF

v_gene: TRBV10-3
len: 16
d_gene: TRBD2
CDR3aa: AISESGLAASRAETQY

v_gene: TRBV4-3
len: 11
d_gene: -
CDR3aa: ASSQGLTYGYT

v_gene: TRBV7-2
len: 15
d_gene: TRBD1
CDR3aa: ASSLGTVSSGANVLT

v_gene: TRBV6-2/TRBV6-3
len: 13
d_gene: TRBD1
CDR3aa: ASSYRGQVRGEQF

v_gene: TRBV14
len: 13
d_gene: -
CDR3aa: ASSQDLPAGDTIY

v_gene: TRBV7-3
len: 13
d_gene: -
CDR3aa: ASSTDRSGGNEQF

v_gene: TRBV20-1
len: 13
d_gene: TRBD2
CDR3aa: SGSTGTSGYNEQF

v_gene: TRBV10-3
len: 14
d_gene: -
CDR3aa: ATTRQAVSGANVLT

v_gene: TRBV12-2
len: 12
d_gene: -
CDR3aa: ASRHSDYPFEQY

v_gene: TRBV28
len: 13
d_gene: TRBD2
CDR3aa: ASSFLAGGVGELF

v_gene: TRBV9
len: 10
d_gene: TRBD1
CDR3aa: ASSGTGYGYT

v_gene: TRBV3-1
len: 12
d_gene: TRBD2
CDR3aa: ASGGSGSTHEQY

v_gene: TRBV5-1
len: 19
d_gene: TRBD1
CDR3aa: ASSLITQGGIRGQGPDTQY

v_gene: TRBV20-1
len: 9
d_gene: -
CDR3aa: STFKGNTIY

v_gene: TRBV3-1
len: 11
d_gene: -
CDR3aa: ASNRDHTGELF

v_gene: TRBV12-3/TRBV12-4
len: 13
d_gene: -
CDR3aa: ASLSSSQSYNEQF

v_gene: TRBV20-1
len: 12
d_gene: TRBD2
CDR3aa: SARDPSGSYEQY

v_gene: TRBV12-3/TRBV12-4
len: 11
d_gene: -
CDR3aa: ASRFSSSYEQY

v_gene: TRBV9
len: 12
d_gene: -
CDR3aa: ASSVEGSPEKLF

v_gene: TRBV10-3
len: 14
d_gene: TRBD2
CDR3aa: AIRRSSGTQSNEQF

v_gene: TRBV6-2/TRBV6-3
len: 12
d_gene: TRBD2
CDR3aa: ASEPTSGAYEQY

v_gene: TRBV12-3/TRBV12-4
len: 15
d_gene: -
CDR3aa: ASSQSPSGVRTGELF

v_gene: TRBV11-3
len: 13
d_gene: -
CDR3aa: ASSLDGRSTDTQY